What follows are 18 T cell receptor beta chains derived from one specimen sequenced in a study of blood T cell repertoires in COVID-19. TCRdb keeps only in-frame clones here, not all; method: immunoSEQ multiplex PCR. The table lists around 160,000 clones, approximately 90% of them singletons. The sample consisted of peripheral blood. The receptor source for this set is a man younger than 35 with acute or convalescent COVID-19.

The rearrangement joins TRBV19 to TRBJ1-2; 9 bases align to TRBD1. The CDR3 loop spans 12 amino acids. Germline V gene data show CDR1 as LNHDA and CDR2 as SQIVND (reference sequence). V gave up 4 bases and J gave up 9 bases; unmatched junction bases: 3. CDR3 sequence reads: CASSTGQGSYTF. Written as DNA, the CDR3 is TGTGCCAGTAGTACCGGACAGGGGAGCTACACCTTC.

The CDR3 DNA sequence: TGTGCCAGCAGTTGGACAGGGGAAGGAAGTGAAGCTTTCTTT. Translated, it gives CASSWTGEGSEAFF. The chain carries TRBV6-2 or TRBV6-3 and TRBJ1-1; 9 nucleotides match TRBD1. V lost 4 bases and J lost 7; bases outside the gene matches: 7. Germline V gene sequence: CDR1 MNHEY, CDR2 SVGEGT. This CDR3 comprises 14 residues.

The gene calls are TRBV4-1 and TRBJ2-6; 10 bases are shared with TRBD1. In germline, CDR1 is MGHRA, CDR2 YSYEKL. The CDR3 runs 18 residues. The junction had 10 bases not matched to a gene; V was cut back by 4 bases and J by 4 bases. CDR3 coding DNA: TGCGCCAGCAGCCCCCGGACAGGGGGGGATTCCGGGGCCAACGTCCTGACTTTC. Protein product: CASSPRTGGDSGANVLTF.

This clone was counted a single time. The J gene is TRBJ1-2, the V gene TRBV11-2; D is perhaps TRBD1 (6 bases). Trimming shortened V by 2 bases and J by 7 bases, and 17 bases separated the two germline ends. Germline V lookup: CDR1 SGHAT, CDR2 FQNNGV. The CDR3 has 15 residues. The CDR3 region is CASSLWPAGAGGYTF. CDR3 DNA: TGTGCCAGCAGCTTATGGCCTGCGGGGGCGGGTGGCTACACCTTC.

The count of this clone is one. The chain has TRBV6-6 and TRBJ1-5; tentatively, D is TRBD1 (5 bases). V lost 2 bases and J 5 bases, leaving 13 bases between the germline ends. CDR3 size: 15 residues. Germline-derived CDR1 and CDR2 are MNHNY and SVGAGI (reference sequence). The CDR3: CASSYTTGGDQPQHF. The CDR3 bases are TGTGCCAGCAGTTACACAACAGGTGGGGATCAGCCCCAGCATTTT.

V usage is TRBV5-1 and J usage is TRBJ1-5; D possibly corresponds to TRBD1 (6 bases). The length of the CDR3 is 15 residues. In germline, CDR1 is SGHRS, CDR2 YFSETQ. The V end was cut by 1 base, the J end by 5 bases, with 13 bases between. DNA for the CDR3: TGCGCCAGCAGCTTGATGGGGGGGCGAGATCAGCCCCAGCATTTT. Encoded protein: CASSLMGGRDQPQHF.

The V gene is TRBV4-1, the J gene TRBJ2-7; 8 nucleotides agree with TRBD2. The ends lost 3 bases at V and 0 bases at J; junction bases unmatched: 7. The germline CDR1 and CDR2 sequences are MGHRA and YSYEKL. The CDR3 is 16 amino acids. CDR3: CASSHTSGVSSYEQYF. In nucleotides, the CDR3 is TGCGCCAGCAGCCACACTAGCGGAGTGAGCTCCTACGAGCAGTACTTC.

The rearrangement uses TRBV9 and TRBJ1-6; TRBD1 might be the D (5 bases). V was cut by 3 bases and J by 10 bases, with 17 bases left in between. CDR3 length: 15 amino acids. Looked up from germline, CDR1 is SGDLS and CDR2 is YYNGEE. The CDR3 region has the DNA TGTGCCAGCAGCGAGCGTTCGGGGGTAGGATCACCCCTCCACTTT. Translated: CASSERSGVGSPLHF.

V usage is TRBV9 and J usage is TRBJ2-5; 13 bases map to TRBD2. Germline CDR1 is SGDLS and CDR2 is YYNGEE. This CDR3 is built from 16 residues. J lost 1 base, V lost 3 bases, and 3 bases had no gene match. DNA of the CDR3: TGTGCCAGCAGCGAGGGACTAGCGGGGCCCCAAGAGACCCAGTACTTC. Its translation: CASSEGLAGPQETQYF.

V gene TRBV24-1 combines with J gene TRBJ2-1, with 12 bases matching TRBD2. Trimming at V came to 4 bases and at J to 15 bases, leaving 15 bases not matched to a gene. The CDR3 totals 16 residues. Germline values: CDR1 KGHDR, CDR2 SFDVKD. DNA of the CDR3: TGTGCCACCAGTGAGTCGGGACTAGCGGGCAACTACCACTTGTTCTTC. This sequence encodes CATSESGLAGNYHLFF.

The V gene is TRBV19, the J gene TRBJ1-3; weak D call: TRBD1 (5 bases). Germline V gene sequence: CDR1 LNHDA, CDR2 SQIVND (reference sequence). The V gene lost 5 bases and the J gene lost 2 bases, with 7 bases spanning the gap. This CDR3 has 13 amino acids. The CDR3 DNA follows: TGTGCCAGTAGTCGGGGGGCTGGAAACACCATATATTTT. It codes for CASSRGAGNTIYF.

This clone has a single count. CDR3 in amino acids: CASSIGRTGSNSPLHF. Here the CDR3 DNA reads TGTGCCAGTAGTATCGGGCGGACGGGGTCGAATTCACCCCTCCACTTT. This chain uses TRBV19 with TRBJ1-6; no firm D call. V was trimmed by 3 bases and J by 7 bases, leaving 16 bases between them. The CDR3 is 16 amino acids. CDR1 and CDR2 (germline): LNHDA, SQIVND (reference sequence).

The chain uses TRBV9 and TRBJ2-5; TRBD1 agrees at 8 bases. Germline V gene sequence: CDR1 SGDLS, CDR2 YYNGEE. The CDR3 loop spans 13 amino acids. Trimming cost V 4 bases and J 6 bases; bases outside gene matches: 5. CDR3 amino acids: CASSLDRDKTQYF. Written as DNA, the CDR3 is TGTGCCAGCAGCCTGGACAGGGATAAGACCCAGTACTTC.

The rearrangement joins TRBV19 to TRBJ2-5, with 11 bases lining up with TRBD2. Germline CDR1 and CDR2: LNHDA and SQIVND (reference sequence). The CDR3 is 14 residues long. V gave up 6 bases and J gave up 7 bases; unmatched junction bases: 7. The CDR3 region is CASRSLAGDWTQYF. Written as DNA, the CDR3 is TGTGCCAGTAGGTCACTAGCGGGGGATTGGACCCAGTACTTC.

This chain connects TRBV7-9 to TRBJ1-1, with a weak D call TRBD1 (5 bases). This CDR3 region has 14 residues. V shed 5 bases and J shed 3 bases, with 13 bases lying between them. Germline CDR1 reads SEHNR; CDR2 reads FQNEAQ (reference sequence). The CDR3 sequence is CASSPPRGDTEAFF. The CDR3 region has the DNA TGTGCCAGCAGCCCACCAAGGGGTGACACTGAAGCTTTCTTT.

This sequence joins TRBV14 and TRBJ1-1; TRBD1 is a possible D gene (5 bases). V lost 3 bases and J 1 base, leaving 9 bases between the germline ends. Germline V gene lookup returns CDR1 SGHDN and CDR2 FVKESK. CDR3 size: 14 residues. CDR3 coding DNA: TGTGCCAGCAGCCAGGTAACAGGGAACACTGAAGCTTTCTTT. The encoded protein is CASSQVTGNTEAFF. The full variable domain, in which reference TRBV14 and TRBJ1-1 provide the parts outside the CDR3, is EAGVTQFPSHSVIEKGQTVTLRCDPISGHDNLYWYRRVMGKEIKFLLHFVKESKQDESGMPNNRFLAERTGGTYSTLKVQPAELEDSGVYFCASSQVTGNTEAFFGQGTRLTVV.

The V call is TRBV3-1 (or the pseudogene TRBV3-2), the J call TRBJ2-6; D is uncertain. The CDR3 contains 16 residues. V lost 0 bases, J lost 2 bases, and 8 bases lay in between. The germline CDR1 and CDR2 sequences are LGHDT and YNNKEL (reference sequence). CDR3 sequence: CASSQDALAGANVLTF. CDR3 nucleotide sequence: TGTGCCAGCAGCCAAGATGCGTTGGCTGGGGCCAACGTCCTGACTTTC.

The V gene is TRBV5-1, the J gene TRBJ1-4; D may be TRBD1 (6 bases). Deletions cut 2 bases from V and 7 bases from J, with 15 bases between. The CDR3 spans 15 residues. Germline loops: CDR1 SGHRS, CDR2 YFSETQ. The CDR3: CASSLQTGAAEKLFF. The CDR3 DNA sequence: TGCGCCAGCAGCTTACAGACAGGAGCGGCTGAAAAACTGTTTTTT. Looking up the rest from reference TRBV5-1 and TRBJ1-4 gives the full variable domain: KAGVTQTPRYLIKTRGQQVTLSCSPISGHRSVSWYQQTPGQGLQFLFEYFSETQRNKGNFPGRFSGRQFSNSRSEMNVSTLELGDSALYLCASSLQTGAAEKLFFGSGTQLSVL.